The TCR beta chain described here comes from a study of blood T cell repertoires in COVID-19. The wider study: Acute-phase and convalescent COVID-19 samples originated in the United States, Italy and Spain. The cDNA or gDNA used as material had been derived from T cells, B-cell-depleted T cells, or PBMCs.

Profiled with immunoSEQ multiplex PCR; TCRdb holds only in-frame clones, not every one. The sample lists about 260,000 clones, 88% occurring once. The Seattle patients joined while their infection was active and were tracked longitudinally afterward. What was sequenced was peripheral blood. The sequence was collected from a young woman with COVID-19, enrolled during active disease.

For the CDR3, the DNA is TGTGCCAGCAGTGTAATGGGACTAGCGGTCTACAATGAGCAGTTCTTC. Protein: CASSVMGLAVYNEQFF. The rearrangement links TRBV2 to TRBJ2-1; 11 bases fit TRBD2. Germline CDR1 reads SNHLY; CDR2 reads FYNNEI. CDR3 size: 16 residues. V shed 4 bases and J 3 bases; nucleotides not matched to a gene: 5.